The 16 T cell receptor beta chains below were found in one sample sequenced in a study of blood T cell repertoires in COVID-19. Sequenced by immunoSEQ multiplex PCR; TCRdb stores in-frame clones only, minus some. Among 98,000 or so clones, roughly 91% were seen once, and the ten largest hold under 6.5%. Sequenced material: peripheral blood. These receptors all come from a human donor in a cohort sampled during active COVID-19.

The chain links TRBV11-1 to TRBJ1-2; D not resolved. Germline-derived CDR1 and CDR2 are SGHAT and FQDESV (reference sequence). The CDR3 length is 16 residues. Trimming removed 2 bases from V and 8 bases from J, with 21 bases in between. The CDR3 DNA sequence: TGTGCCAGCAGCTTACCAGGATTAACGGAAGACATGGGCTACACCTTC. Translating gives CASSLPGLTEDMGYTF.

The chain employs TRBV4-1 and TRBJ2-7; 7 bases are shared with TRBD2. The CDR3 totals 17 residues. V lost 1 base, J lost 1 base, and 10 bases stayed unmatched. The germline CDR1 and CDR2 sequences are MGHRA and YSYEKL. The CDR3 is CASSQARGLAASYEQYF. DNA for the CDR3: TGCGCCAGCAGCCAAGCTCGTGGGCTAGCGGCATCCTACGAGCAGTACTTC.

The J gene is TRBJ2-3, the V gene TRBV5-1, with TRBD2 matching 10 bases. The CDR3 runs 16 residues. V was clipped by 4 bases and J by 0 bases; unmatched bases: 5. The germline V gene encodes CDR1 SGHRS and CDR2 YFSETQ. In nucleotides, the CDR3 is TGCGCCAGCAGCCTACAGACTAGCGGGAGCACAGATACGCAGTATTTT. Residues: CASSLQTSGSTDTQYF.

The chain links TRBV19 to TRBJ2-3; D remains ambiguous. Germline V CDR1 and CDR2: LNHDA, SQIVND (reference sequence). Between the trimmed V and J ends, which lost 3 bases and 0 bases, there was a span of 10 bases. CDR3 length: 15 amino acids. The CDR3 region has the DNA TGTGCCAGTAGTATTCTACGTACTAGCACAGATACGCAGTATTTT. Protein sequence: CASSILRTSTDTQYF.

V is TRBV19 and J is TRBJ1-1, with 8 bases fitting TRBD1. The CDR3 contains 11 residues. Germline CDR1 and CDR2: LNHDA and SQIVND (reference sequence). The CDR3 reads CAAQGGTEAFF. The DNA for the CDR3 is TGTGCGGCACAGGGGGGCACTGAAGCTTTCTTT.

J is TRBJ2-2 and V is TRBV5-6, with a tentative D call TRBD1 (5 bases). V dropped 0 bases and J dropped 6 bases, with 6 bases sitting between them. Germline assignment: CDR1 SGHDT and CDR2 YYEEEE. CDR3 length: 13 amino acids. The CDR3 sequence is CASSLGGSGELFF. CDR3 nucleotides: TGTGCCAGCAGCTTGGGGGGCTCCGGGGAGCTGTTTTTT.

This chain connects TRBV28 to TRBJ2-7; D might be TRBD1 (6 bases). Germline V gives CDR1 MDHEN, CDR2 SYDVKM. V lost 4 bases and J lost 0, with 16 bases in between. The CDR3 totals 16 residues. The CDR3 is CASSSSGTISSYEQYF. CDR3 bases: TGTGCCAGCAGTTCATCCGGGACAATCAGCTCCTACGAGCAGTACTTC.

The chain carries TRBV6-5 and TRBJ2-7, with a possible D match to TRBD2 (5 bases). The CDR3 is made up of 11 amino acids. CDR1 MNHEY and CDR2 SVGAGI come from the germline V gene. Trimming took off 6 bases at V and 7 bases at J, with 10 bases between the two ends. CDR3 nucleotides: TGTGCCAGCAGGACTACCCCGGAGCAGTACTTC. It translates to CASRTTPEQYF.

This clone has only one observation. The chain joins TRBV5-4 to TRBJ2-7; 9 bases align to TRBD1. The CDR3 covers 15 residues. Germline-derived CDR1 and CDR2 are SGHNT and YYREEE (reference sequence). J gave up 2 bases and V 4 bases, and 7 bases lay outside the gene matches. CDR3: CASSLGQGFPYEQYF. CDR3 DNA sequence: TGTGCCAGCAGCCTGGGACAGGGATTCCCCTACGAGCAGTACTTC. Drawing the rest from reference TRBV5-4 and TRBJ2-7, the complete variable domain is ETGVTQSPTHLIKTRGQQVTLRCSSQSGHNTVSWYQQALGQGPQFIFQYYREEENGRGNFPPRFSGLQFPNYSSELNVNALELDDSALYLCASSLGQGFPYEQYFGPGTRLTVT.

This clone came up once. The rearrangement links TRBV3-1 (or the pseudogene TRBV3-2) to TRBJ2-4; the D gene is possibly TRBD2 (7 bases). This CDR3 is 17 amino acids long. The germline V and J ends were trimmed by 1 base and 3 bases, with 16 bases remaining between them. The V gene's germline CDR1 is LGHDT and CDR2 YNNKEL (reference sequence). The CDR3: CASSQVGEGQHKNIQYF. CDR3 bases: TGTGCCAGCAGCCAAGTGGGGGAGGGACAACACAAAAACATTCAGTACTTC.

The V gene is TRBV4-2, the J gene TRBJ1-2, with TRBD1 matching 8 bases. The CDR3 contains 16 residues. Germline V lookup: CDR1 LGHNA, CDR2 YNFKEQ. V lost 4 bases to trimming and J lost 4 bases; unmatched junction nucleotides: 11. The CDR3 sequence is CASSPHPDRASYGYTF. CDR3 DNA sequence: TGTGCCAGCAGCCCTCATCCGGACAGGGCTTCCTATGGCTACACCTTC.

The chain recombines TRBV3-1 (or the pseudogene TRBV3-2) with TRBJ1-1, with a tentative D call TRBD1 (6 bases). The V end was cut by 1 base, the J end by 5 bases, with 11 bases between. Germline CDR1 reads LGHDT; CDR2 reads YNNKEL (reference sequence). CDR3 length equals 14 residues. The CDR3 reads CASSQVHRATEAFF. In DNA, the CDR3 is TGTGCCAGCAGCCAAGTCCACAGGGCAACTGAAGCTTTCTTT.

The genes are TRBV3-1 (or the pseudogene TRBV3-2) and TRBJ1-2, with D possibly TRBD1 on 6 matching bases. Between the trimmed V and J ends, which lost 0 bases and 5 bases, there was a span of 13 bases. This CDR3 comprises 15 residues. Germline loops: CDR1 LGHDT, CDR2 YNNKEL (reference sequence). This CDR3 is CASSQDQGTRYGYTF. The CDR3 nucleotides read TGTGCCAGCAGCCAAGATCAGGGGACCAGGTATGGCTACACCTTC.

J is TRBJ1-5 and V is TRBV18; D unresolved. The V end was cut by 4 bases, the J end by 5 bases, with 9 bases between. The CDR3 is 13 residues long. Looked up from germline, CDR1 is KGHSH and CDR2 is LQKENI. CDR3 in DNA: TGTGCCAGCTCACGGGCAGGTGATCAGCCCCAGCATTTT. Encoded protein: CASSRAGDQPQHF. The full variable domain, completed using reference TRBV18 and TRBJ1-5, is NAGVMQNPRHLVRRRGQEARLRCSPMKGHSHVYWYRQLPEEGLKFMVYLQKENIIDESGMPKERFSAEFPKEGPSILRIQQVVRGDSAAYFCASSRAGDQPQHFGDGTRLSIL.

V is TRBV13 and J is TRBJ2-3; TRBD2 matches 8 bases. Losses at the gene ends were 4 bases for V and 5 bases for J; bases not matched to a gene: 5. This CDR3 is built from 14 residues. Germline V gene data show CDR1 as PRHDT and CDR2 as FYEKMQ (reference sequence). The CDR3 DNA sequence: TGTGCCAGCAGCTCCAGACTAGCGAAAGATACGCAGTATTTT. It translates to CASSSRLAKDTQYF.

This chain joins TRBV10-2 and TRBJ2-1, with a weak D call TRBD2 (7 bases). Germline CDR1 and CDR2: WSHSY and SAAADI. The CDR3 length is 15 residues. With 5 bases removed from V and 2 bases from J, the gap between germline ends came to 13 bases. Written as DNA, the CDR3 is TGCGCCAGCAGTCCCCGCGGGGGCCCCTACAATGAGCAGTTCTTC. Translation: CASSPRGGPYNEQFF.